The 8 T cell receptor beta chains listed next were all sequenced from one sample in a study of T cell repertoires in cytomegalovirus infection. MiXCR, applied by TCRdb to the reads, yields one record per CDR3 protein. The sample contains a few hundred thousand distinct CDR3 sequences, just under 40% of which appear only once. Their antigens remain unidentified. Source: cultured PBMCs, taken from culture after CMV antigen stimulation. These receptors were obtained from a human donor in good health (CMV status not recorded). Some clones in this sample may be carry-over from other donors' samples.

The gene calls are TRBV2 and TRBJ2-1; 9 bases fit TRBD2. CDR1 SNHLY and CDR2 FYNNEI come from the germline V gene. V was pared by 6 bases and J by 2 bases, with 2 bases of the junction left unmatched. The CDR3 loop spans 14 amino acids. The CDR3 loop reads CASRRTSAYNEQFF. The CDR3 DNA follows: TGTGCCAGCAGGCGGACTAGCGCCTACAATGAGCAGTTCTTC.

Many counts were recorded for this clonotype. CDR3 loop: CASSLDQVPGPYGYTF. The CDR3 coding sequence is TGTGCCAGCAGCTTAGATCAGGTCCCAGGTCCGTATGGCTACACCTTC. This chain joins TRBV7-2 and TRBJ1-2; D unclear. The V end lost 1 base, the J end lost 5 bases, and 17 bases lay between the germline ends. CDR3 length: 16 amino acids. The V gene's germline CDR1 is SGHTA and CDR2 FQGNSA.

This clonotype has only a few counts. The chain is built from TRBV2 and TRBJ2-4; D gene unclear. Germline CDR1 reads SNHLY; CDR2 reads FYNNEI. Trimming took 4 bases from V and 0 from J, leaving 13 bases between them. The CDR3 contains 16 residues. The CDR3 DNA follows: TGTGCCAGCAGTGGCCGCGGCGGTATAGCCAAAAACATTCAGTACTTC. Its translation is CASSGRGGIAKNIQYF.

This chain links TRBV18 with TRBJ2-1, with 7 bases fitting TRBD1. The V gene's germline CDR1 is KGHSH and CDR2 LQKENI. This CDR3 comprises 14 residues. The trim removed 2 bases at V and 7 bases at J, leaving 5 bases unmatched. The CDR3 DNA follows: TGTGCCAGCTCACCATCTACAGGGGAGAATGAGCAGTTCTTC. Its translation: CASSPSTGENEQFF.

This clonotype was seen a handful of times. This chain uses TRBV6-2 or TRBV6-3 with TRBJ2-7; no definite D call. The germline V gene encodes CDR1 MNHEY and CDR2 SVGEGT. CDR3 size: 15 residues. Between the trimmed V and J ends, which lost 10 bases and 2 bases, there was a span of 21 bases. CDR3 sequence: CATFISSGSPYEQYF. CDR3 sequence (DNA): TGTGCCACCTTTATCTCTTCCGGGTCCCCCTACGAGCAGTACTTC.

This clonotype was seen at least ten times. The rearrangement links TRBV28 to TRBJ2-4; D is perhaps TRBD2 (6 bases). Germline V gene sequence: CDR1 MDHEN, CDR2 SYDVKM. This CDR3 has 18 amino acids. V was trimmed by 2 bases and J by 3 bases, leaving 20 bases between them. CDR3: CASSLPLRWGVGKNIQYF. The CDR3 DNA reads as TGTGCCAGCAGTTTACCTCTACGGTGGGGGGTCGGCAAAAACATTCAGTACTTC.

V and J are TRBV12-3 or TRBV12-4 and TRBJ2-1; D gene ambiguous. V was trimmed by 2 bases and J by 5 bases, leaving 10 bases between them. The CDR3 length is 14 residues. The DNA of the CDR3 is TGTGCCAGCAGTTTAAGTCTGGGAAACAATGAGCAGTTCTTC. Its translation is CASSLSLGNNEQFF.

The chain combines TRBV7-9 with TRBJ1-2; D is unresolved. Trimming removed 5 bases from V and 8 bases from J, with 15 bases in between. CDR3 length: 13 amino acids. Germline CDR1 is SEHNR and CDR2 is FQNEAQ (reference sequence). As DNA, the CDR3 is TGTGCCAGCAGCACGGGCCTCGTGGGGGGCTACACCTTC. This translates into CASSTGLVGGYTF.